A selection of T cell receptor beta chains follows, all from one sample in a study of T cell responses to AZD1222 COVID-19 vaccine. Sequencing was performed with immunoSEQ multiplex PCR; in TCRdb, only in-frame clones are kept and a portion is missing. The table records 120,000 or so clones, 75% to 85% of them present only once. The sequencing used peripheral blood, collected 28 days after the second AZD1222 dose. The receptors stem from an adult who received the AZD1222 COVID-19 vaccine. The CDR3 runs from the conserved cysteine through the conserved F or W. The order of the fields is V gene, J gene, clone size, D gene, CDR3 protein, CDR3 DNA. D genes are given only for firm matches. Clone size is shown for a subset of rows, as once, few, many or a class of expanded clone.

v_gene: TRBV5-1; j_gene: TRBJ2-7; abundance: .; d_gene: .; CDR3aa: CASSLVVSPAEQYF; CDR3nt: TGCGCCAGCAGCTTGGTCGTGTCACCCGCGGAGCAGTACTTC
v_gene: TRBV18; j_gene: TRBJ1-3; abundance: .; d_gene: .; CDR3aa: CASSGGGANTIYF; CDR3nt: TGTGCCAGCTCAGGGGGAGGTGCGAACACCATATATTTT
v_gene: TRBV19; j_gene: TRBJ1-2; abundance: few; d_gene: TRBD1; CDR3aa: CASSGTGGTYGYTF; CDR3nt: TGTGCCAGTAGTGGGACAGGGGGCACCTATGGCTACACCTTC
v_gene: TRBV5-6; j_gene: TRBJ2-5; abundance: .; d_gene: .; CDR3aa: CASSVWGGETQYF; CDR3nt: TGTGCCAGCAGCGTATGGGGCGGGGAGACCCAGTACTTC
v_gene: TRBV7-2; j_gene: TRBJ1-6; abundance: .; d_gene: TRBD1; CDR3aa: CASSTGTVFPLHF; CDR3nt: TGTGCCAGCAGCACCGGGACAGTATTTCCCCTCCACTTT
v_gene: TRBV18; j_gene: TRBJ1-1; abundance: .; d_gene: .; CDR3aa: CASSQQGGEAFF; CDR3nt: TGTGCCAGCTCACAACAGGGTGGTGAAGCTTTCTTT
v_gene: TRBV19; j_gene: TRBJ1-1; abundance: few; d_gene: .; CDR3aa: CASIRRENTEAFF; CDR3nt: TGTGCCAGTATCAGGAGGGAAAACACTGAAGCTTTCTTT
v_gene: TRBV3-1/TRBV3-2; j_gene: TRBJ1-1; abundance: .; d_gene: .; CDR3aa: CASSQDLVGFLKGAFF; CDR3nt: TGTGCCAGCAGCCAAGATCTAGTAGGCTTCCTTAAGGGAGCTTTCTTT
v_gene: TRBV25-1; j_gene: TRBJ2-7; abundance: .; d_gene: .; CDR3aa: CASSGTNQFSYEQYF; CDR3nt: TGTGCCAGCAGTGGTACAAACCAGTTTTCCTACGAGCAGTACTTC
v_gene: TRBV15; j_gene: TRBJ1-1; abundance: once; d_gene: .; CDR3aa: CATSIWRGGTEAFF; CDR3nt: TGTGCCACCAGCATTTGGCGAGGAGGTACTGAAGCTTTCTTT
v_gene: TRBV24-1; j_gene: TRBJ2-1; abundance: .; d_gene: TRBD2; CDR3aa: CATSASGGVNEQFF; CDR3nt: TGTGCCACCAGTGCTAGCGGGGGCGTGAATGAGCAGTTCTTC
v_gene: TRBV11-2; j_gene: TRBJ2-2; abundance: .; d_gene: .; CDR3aa: CASSFLGGATGELFF; CDR3nt: TGTGCCAGCAGCTTCTTGGGGGGCGCCACCGGGGAGCTGTTTTTT
v_gene: TRBV7-9; j_gene: TRBJ2-5; abundance: few; d_gene: TRBD1; CDR3aa: CASSSPGGSETQYF; CDR3nt: TGTGCCAGCAGCTCCCCAGGGGGTAGCGAGACCCAGTACTTC
v_gene: TRBV7-9; j_gene: TRBJ1-2; abundance: once; d_gene: .; CDR3aa: CASSLFVGRPLMCTF; CDR3nt: TGTGCCAGCAGCTTATTCGTAGGCAGGCCCTTAATGTGCACCTTC
v_gene: TRBV3-1/TRBV3-2; j_gene: TRBJ2-2; abundance: .; d_gene: .; CDR3aa: CASRVQGMNTGELFF; CDR3nt: TGTGCCAGCAGGGTACAGGGAATGAACACCGGGGAGCTGTTTTTT
v_gene: TRBV24-1; j_gene: TRBJ1-1; abundance: .; d_gene: .; CDR3aa: CATSDSDGAATEAFF; CDR3nt: TGTGCCACCAGTGATTCAGACGGGGCGGCCACTGAAGCTTTCTTT
v_gene: TRBV7-8; j_gene: TRBJ2-7; abundance: .; d_gene: .; CDR3aa: CASSSQMASVVYEQYF; CDR3nt: TGTGCCAGCAGCTCCCAGATGGCCTCCGTGGTCTACGAGCAGTACTTC
v_gene: TRBV5-1; j_gene: TRBJ1-1; abundance: once; d_gene: .; CDR3aa: CASSLGWGTNTEAFF; CDR3nt: TGCGCCAGCAGCTTGGGGTGGGGTACAAACACTGAAGCTTTCTTT
v_gene: TRBV4-1; j_gene: TRBJ1-4; abundance: once; d_gene: .; CDR3aa: CASSQGYSYNEKLFF; CDR3nt: TGCGCCAGCAGCCAAGGGTACAGTTATAATGAAAAACTGTTTTTT
v_gene: TRBV24-1; j_gene: TRBJ1-2; abundance: few; d_gene: .; CDR3aa: CATSDPDVPVRYTF; CDR3nt: TGTGCCACCAGTGACCCGGACGTTCCAGTGCGCTACACCTTC
v_gene: TRBV11-2; j_gene: TRBJ2-1; abundance: .; d_gene: .; CDR3aa: CASSWVGVREEQFF; CDR3nt: TGTGCCAGCAGCTGGGTTGGGGTGCGGGAAGAGCAGTTCTTC
v_gene: TRBV3-1/TRBV3-2; j_gene: TRBJ1-1; abundance: few; d_gene: .; CDR3aa: CASSPFGQNTEAFF; CDR3nt: TGTGCCAGCAGCCCCTTCGGACAAAACACTGAAGCTTTCTTT
v_gene: TRBV30; j_gene: TRBJ1-6; abundance: .; d_gene: TRBD1; CDR3aa: CAWSVGTVYNSPLHF; CDR3nt: TGTGCCTGGAGTGTTGGGACAGTCTATAATTCACCCCTCCACTTT
v_gene: TRBV7-9; j_gene: TRBJ1-2; abundance: .; d_gene: .; CDR3aa: CASSLGGFDYGYTF; CDR3nt: TGTGCCAGCAGCTTAGGGGGATTTGATTATGGCTACACCTTC